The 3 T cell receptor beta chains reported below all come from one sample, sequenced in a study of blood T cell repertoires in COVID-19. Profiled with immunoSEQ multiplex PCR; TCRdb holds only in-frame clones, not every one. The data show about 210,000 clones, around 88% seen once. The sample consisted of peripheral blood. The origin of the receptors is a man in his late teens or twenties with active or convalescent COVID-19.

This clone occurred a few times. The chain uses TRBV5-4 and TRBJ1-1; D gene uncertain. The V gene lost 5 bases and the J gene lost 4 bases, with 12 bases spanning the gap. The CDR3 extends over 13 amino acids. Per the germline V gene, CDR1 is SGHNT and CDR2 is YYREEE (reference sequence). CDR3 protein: CASSAGESTEAFF. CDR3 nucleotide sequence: TGTGCCAGCAGTGCGGGTGAGAGCACTGAAGCTTTCTTT. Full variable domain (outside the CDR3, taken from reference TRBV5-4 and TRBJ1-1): ETGVTQSPTHLIKTRGQQVTLRCSSQSGHNTVSWYQQALGQGPQFIFQYYREEENGRGNFPPRFSGLQFPNYSSELNVNALELDDSALYLCASSAGESTEAFFGQGTRLTVV.

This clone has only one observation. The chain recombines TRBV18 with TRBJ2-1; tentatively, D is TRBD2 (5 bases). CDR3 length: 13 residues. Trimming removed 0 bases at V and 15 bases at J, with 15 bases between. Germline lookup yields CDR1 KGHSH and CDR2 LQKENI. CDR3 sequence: CASSPPAITGWFF. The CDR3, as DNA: TGTGCCAGCTCACCACCGGCGATCACGGGGTGGTTCTTC.

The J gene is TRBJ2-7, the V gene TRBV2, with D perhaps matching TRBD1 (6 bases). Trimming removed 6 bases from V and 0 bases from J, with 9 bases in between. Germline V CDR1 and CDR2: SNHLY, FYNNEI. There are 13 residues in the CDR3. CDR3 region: CASRGASSYEQYF. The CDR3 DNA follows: TGTGCCAGCAGGGGGGCGAGCTCCTACGAGCAGTACTTC.